The 8 T cell receptor beta chains below all came from one sample that was sequenced in a study of beta chain features in type 1 diabetes. Findings of the study overall: Within each of all four CD4+ subsets, Type 1 diabetes patients had TCRB CDR3s that were moderately but significantly shorter.

Sequencing targeted expressed TCRB transcripts, as all isolated RNA had been reverse transcribed. Using immunoSEQ multiplex PCR, the repertoire was profiled, and TCRdb retains in-frame clones only, with some absent. Among some 640,000 clones listed, around 15% were seen once. These TCRs' antigens remain unknown. Sequencing was done on a sample of naive CD4+ T cells from blood. All receptors come from a young man with type 1 diabetes.

This clone was found a few times. V gene TRBV2 combines with J gene TRBJ2-7; 8 nucleotides match TRBD1. CDR3 length equals 12 residues. Germline CDR1 and CDR2: SNHLY and FYNNEI. The V and J ends lost 4 bases and 7 bases, in that order; junction bases with no gene match: 3. Here the CDR3 reads CASSGTGREQYF. The DNA of the CDR3 is TGTGCCAGCAGTGGGACAGGGCGGGAGCAGTACTTC.

V usage is TRBV11-1 and J usage is TRBJ2-5; D not resolved. The CDR3 is made up of 13 amino acids. V gave up 3 bases and J gave up 2 bases, with 7 bases separating them. CDR1 SGHAT and CDR2 FQDESV come from the germline V gene (reference sequence). The CDR3 sequence is CASSFGNQETQYF. In DNA form, the CDR3 reads TGTGCCAGCAGCTTTGGGAATCAAGAGACCCAGTACTTC. Full variable domain (rest looked up from reference TRBV11-1 and TRBJ2-5): EAEVAQSPRYKITEKSQAVAFWCDPISGHATLYWYRQILGQGPELLVQFQDESVVDDSQLPKDRFSAERLKGVDSTLKIQPAELGDSAMYLCASSFGNQETQYFGPGTRLLVL.

This chain links TRBV29-1 with TRBJ2-2, with D unclear. With 1 base removed from V and 6 bases from J, the gap between germline ends came to 15 bases. Germline CDR1 reads SQVTM; CDR2 reads ANQGSEA. This CDR3 is 15 amino acids long. The CDR3 is CSVEAGPNRAGELFF. The DNA for the CDR3 is TGCAGCGTTGAAGCCGGCCCCAACCGGGCCGGGGAGCTGTTTTTT.

J is TRBJ2-3 and V is TRBV7-9; 11 bases fit TRBD2. Unmatched junction bases numbered 9, after V lost 5 bases and J lost 5 bases. Germline CDR1 and CDR2: SEHNR and FQNEAQ (reference sequence). This CDR3 contains 16 residues. The CDR3 DNA follows: TGTGCCAGCAGCCGCTTAGCGGGAGGGCCGAGAGATACGCAGTATTTT. Translated: CASSRLAGGPRDTQYF. Using reference TRBV7-9 and TRBJ2-3 for the parts outside the CDR3, the full variable domain is DTGVSQNPRHKITKRGQNVTFRCDPISEHNRLYWYRQTLGQGPEFLTYFQNEAQLEKSRLLSDRFSAERPKGSFSTLEIQRTEQGDSAMYLCASSRLAGGPRDTQYFGPGTRLTVL.

The chain is built from TRBV14 and TRBJ2-7; D remains unclear. The germline V and J ends were trimmed by 4 bases and 0 bases, with 10 bases remaining between them. CDR3 length equals 14 residues. Germline V gene sequence: CDR1 SGHDN, CDR2 FVKESK. Here the CDR3 reads CASSPLESSYEQYF. The CDR3, as DNA: TGTGCCAGCAGCCCTCTGGAGAGCTCCTACGAGCAGTACTTC. The full variable domain, in which reference TRBV14 and TRBJ2-7 provide the parts outside the CDR3, is EAGVTQFPSHSVIEKGQTVTLRCDPISGHDNLYWYRRVMGKEIKFLLHFVKESKQDESGMPNNRFLAERTGGTYSTLKVQPAELEDSGVYFCASSPLESSYEQYFGPGTRLTVT.

The genes are TRBV6-1 and TRBJ2-2; no reliable D call. V was trimmed by 6 bases and J by 1 base, leaving 6 bases between them. The germline V gene encodes CDR1 MNHNS and CDR2 SASEGT. The CDR3 extends over 13 amino acids. The CDR3 here is CASRRENTGELFF. CDR3 sequence (DNA): TGTGCCAGCAGAAGGGAGAACACCGGGGAGCTGTTTTTT.

This clone was found a few times. V usage is TRBV29-1 and J usage is TRBJ2-4; 8 bases agree with TRBD2. The V segment lost 4 bases and the J segment 8 bases; nucleotides outside the gene matches: 7. Per germline, CDR1 SQVTM and CDR2 ANQGSEA. CDR3 size: 13 residues. The DNA for the CDR3 is TGCAGCGTTGTGAGGCGGGGGGAGGACATTCAGTACTTC. It codes for CSVVRRGEDIQYF.

This clone has only a few counts. The chain links TRBV27 to TRBJ1-4; D unresolved. The germline gives CDR1 MNHEY, CDR2 SMNVEV (reference sequence). The CDR3 contains 12 residues. Between the trimmed V and J ends, which lost 3 bases and 14 bases, there was a span of 13 bases. The CDR3: CASSFREGNLFF. The DNA of the CDR3 is TGTGCCAGCAGTTTTCGGGAAGGGAATCTGTTTTTT.